This paragraph covers one T cell receptor (beta chain) sequence. V lost 5 bases and J 6 bases, leaving 16 bases between the germline ends. Per germline, CDR1 GTSNPN and CDR2 SVGIG (reference sequence). The CDR3 totals 13 residues. Per the original methods: Amplification from reference gene primers served as the basis for estimated nucleated cell counts. Sequencing used immunoSEQ multiplex PCR; TCRdb keeps in-frame clones, though not all of them. The V and J calls and clone size are taken from that table; D and trimming were inferred from the DNA. The sample carries about 170,000 clones, about 85% recorded once. The record originates from a study of blood T cell repertoires in COVID-19. Across the study: The study drew acute and convalescent COVID-19 samples from the United States, Italy and Spain.

This sequence was found in a human donor with acute or convalescent COVID-19. The donor label of this sample is uncertain. Sequenced material: peripheral blood. The gene calls are TRBV30 and TRBJ2-5; the D gene is possibly TRBD2 (6 bases). In DNA, the CDR3 is TGTGCCTGGGGAAATCCAGGGAGGAAGACCCAGTACTTC. The encoded protein is CAWGNPGRKTQYF.